Detailed here is one T cell receptor beta chain. These data are taken from a study of blood T cell repertoires in COVID-19. Cohorts were based on clinical histories the participants reported. Measured with immunoSEQ multiplex PCR; TCRdb has only the in-frame clones, and not every one. The sample contains around 360,000 clones, around 87% of which appear only once. The CDR3 has 14 residues. Germline values: CDR1 SGHRS, CDR2 YFSETQ. Trimming removed 3 bases from V and 5 bases from J, with 12 bases in between. This chain connects TRBV5-1 to TRBJ2-1; D is ambiguous. The receptor was isolated from a man aged 40-50 years in a cohort exposed to, infected with or recovered from COVID-19 (not recorded which). The sample consisted of PBMCs or T cells enriched from blood (not recorded which). CDR3 nucleotides: TGCGCCAGCAGCTCCCCTGCCAGCGACAATGAGCAGTTCTTC. As protein: CASSSPASDNEQFF. Full variable domain (outside the CDR3, taken from reference TRBV5-1 and TRBJ2-1): KAGVTQTPRYLIKTRGQQVTLSCSPISGHRSVSWYQQTPGQGLQFLFEYFSETQRNKGNFPGRFSGRQFSNSRSEMNVSTLELGDSALYLCASSSPASDNEQFFGPGTRLTVL.